This T cell receptor beta chain was sequenced in a study of PD-1 blockade in classical Hodgkin lymphoma. The study, taken as a whole, reports: Complete responders' baseline diversity resembled that of newly diagnosed patients. TCR diversity at baseline was reported to be reduced in newly diagnosed patients relative to healthy donors.

Remarks on this clone: Its antigen is as yet unknown.

Germline assignment: CDR1 SGHNT and CDR2 YENEEA. The CDR3 contains 19 residues. V dropped 1 base and J dropped 0; count of bases not matched to a gene: 9. Time point of the sample: cycle 4 day 1 (C4D1), after 5 to 7 weeks of nivolumab. Every patient was affected by relapse after autologous stem cell transplantation, while exposure to brentuximab vedotin was not uniform. PBMCs, once thawed, yielded CD8+ T cells isolated by magnetic negative selection. Sequencing used immunoSEQ multiplex PCR; TCRdb keeps in-frame clones, though not all of them. The sample gives about 3,900 clones, 72% of which show up once; approximately 30% is in the top ten.

V and J are TRBV11-3 and TRBJ2-2; 9 bases line up with TRBD2. The material was CD8+ T cells from blood, obtained before the fourth cycle of nivolumab. This clonotype was sampled from a human donor with classical Hodgkin lymphoma. The CDR3 region has the DNA TGTGCCAGCAGCTTAGCCTCGTGGACTAGCGCGACGAACACCGGGGAGCTGTTTTTT. It translates to CASSLASWTSATNTGELFF.